This passage covers 18 T cell receptor beta chains from one sample sequenced in a study of vaccination effects on CD4 cells after COVID-19. No cognate antigen is known for these TCRs. Antigen-specific CD4+ T cells were expanded (with viral peptide pools) by the ViraFEST assay ahead of sequencing. Cells that had been cultured for approximately eleven days were the source of isolated CD4+ T cells. Nucleocapsid antibodies stayed negative before and after vaccination, showing no earlier SARS-CoV-2 infection. Clones were sequenced by immunoSEQ multiplex PCR, and TCRdb holds only the in-frame ones, with some missing. The table records just under 65,000 clones, 60% to 80% of them present only once. The source was CD4+ T cells from PBMCs cultured with HCoV-OC43 spike peptides, collected before COVID-19 vaccination. Subset given: HCoV-OC43 spike overlapping peptide pool stimulation. These receptors all stem from a human donor who received a COVID-19 vaccine.

The V gene is TRBV29-1, the J gene TRBJ1-1, with TRBD1 as a possible D gene (6 bases). The V and J ends lost 7 bases and 5 bases respectively, with 14 bases between them. This CDR3 has 12 residues. Germline-derived CDR1 and CDR2 are SQVTM and ANQGSEA. The CDR3, as DNA: TGCAGCGCCGACCAACAGGGAACTGAAGCTTTCTTT. It codes for CSADQQGTEAFF.

This clone was found a few times. This sequence joins TRBV28 and TRBJ1-5, with 10 bases aligning to TRBD1. Germline V CDR1 and CDR2: MDHEN, SYDVKM. This CDR3 contains 14 residues. The trim removed 5 bases at V and 6 bases at J, leaving 4 bases unmatched. CDR3 in amino acids: CASSLDRGVQPQHF. The DNA of the CDR3 is TGTGCCAGCAGTCTGGACAGGGGGGTTCAGCCCCAGCATTTT.

The V and J genes are TRBV6-2 or TRBV6-3 and TRBJ2-7, with 8 bases lining up with TRBD2. The CDR3 has 15 residues. The V gene end was trimmed by 5 bases and the J gene end by 2 bases; junction bases not matched to a gene: 8. CDR1 and CDR2 from the germline V gene are MNHEY and SVGEGT. The CDR3 DNA is TGTGCCAGCAGTAAACCCCTAGCGGGTGCCTACGAGCAGTACGTC. Translation: CASSKPLAGAYEQYV.

The chain uses TRBV7-6 and TRBJ2-3; 9 positions agree with TRBD2. This CDR3 has 15 amino acids. The J segment lost 2 bases and the V segment lost 3 bases, leaving 3 bases of the junction unmatched. Germline-derived CDR1 and CDR2 are SGHVS and FNYEAQ. CDR3 in DNA: TGTGCCAGCAGCTTCGCGGGGGGGCACACAGATACGCAGTATTTT. Encoded protein: CASSFAGGHTDTQYF.

The J gene is TRBJ2-5, the V gene TRBV7-9, with D tentatively TRBD2 (5 bases). The CDR3 is 13 residues long. Per the germline V gene, CDR1 is SEHNR and CDR2 is FQNEAQ (reference sequence). The V end was cut by 2 bases, the J end by 4 bases, with 8 bases between. The CDR3 loop is CASSLRGLETQYF. CDR3 coding DNA: TGTGCCAGCAGCTTACGGGGATTAGAGACCCAGTACTTC. The whole variable domain, remainder taken from reference TRBV7-9 and TRBJ2-5, is DTGVSQNPRHKITKRGQNVTFRCDPISEHNRLYWYRQTLGQGPEFLTYFQNEAQLEKSRLLSDRFSAERPKGSFSTLEIQRTEQGDSAMYLCASSLRGLETQYFGPGTRLLVL.

The V call is TRBV5-5, the J call TRBJ2-5, with D perhaps being TRBD1 or TRBD2 (5 bases each). V dropped 3 bases and J dropped 5 bases, with 17 bases sitting between them. Germline CDR1 reads SGHKS; CDR2 reads YYEKEE (reference sequence). The CDR3 totals 15 residues. CDR3 in amino acids: CASSSYLWGKETQYF. The CDR3 nucleotides are TGTGCCAGCAGCTCTTACCTCTGGGGGAAGGAGACCCAGTACTTC. Full variable domain (rest looked up from reference TRBV5-5 and TRBJ2-5): DAGVTQSPTHLIKTRGQQVTLRCSPISGHKSVSWYQQVLGQGPQFIFQYYEKEERGRGNFPDRFSARQFPNYSSELNVNALLLGDSALYLCASSSYLWGKETQYFGPGTRLLVL.

The table lists this clone with a few counts. The chain combines TRBV30 with TRBJ2-7; D remains unclear. The CDR3 loop spans 12 amino acids. Germline lookup yields CDR1 GTSNPN and CDR2 SVGIG (reference sequence). V was trimmed by 0 bases and J by 6 bases, leaving 9 bases between them. CDR3 DNA sequence: TGTGCCTGGAGTGTACCATACGGCGAGCAGTACGTC. The encoded protein is CAWSVPYGEQYV.

The V gene is TRBV2, the J gene TRBJ1-2; 8 bases fit TRBD1. This CDR3 region has 13 residues. CDR1 is SNHLY, CDR2 FYNNEI, per germline. Trimming at V came to 6 bases and at J to 6 bases, leaving 6 bases not matched to a gene. CDR3 DNA sequence: TGTGCCAGCAGAGTACAGGGGGGTAATGGCTACACCTTC. It encodes CASRVQGGNGYTF. The full variable domain, completed using reference TRBV2 and TRBJ1-2, is EPEVTQTPSHQVTQMGQEVILRCVPISNHLYFYWYRQILGQKVEFLVSFYNNEISEKSEIFDDQFSVERPDGSNFTLKIRSTKLEDSAMYFCASRVQGGNGYTFGSGTRLTVV.

The J gene is TRBJ1-1, the V gene TRBV5-1; the D gene is possibly TRBD1 (6 bases). The CDR3 is made up of 13 amino acids. Per germline, CDR1 SGHRS and CDR2 YFSETQ. V shed 7 bases and J shed 4 bases, with 14 bases lying between them. The CDR3: CASQGGVGTEAFF. Here the CDR3 DNA reads TGCGCCAGCCAAGGGGGGGTGGGCACTGAAGCTTTCTTT. Complete variable domain (other parts from reference TRBV5-1 and TRBJ1-1): KAGVTQTPRYLIKTRGQQVTLSCSPISGHRSVSWYQQTPGQGLQFLFEYFSETQRNKGNFPGRFSGRQFSNSRSEMNVSTLELGDSALYLCASQGGVGTEAFFGQGTRLTVV.

This clone was seen a single time. V usage is TRBV11-3 and J usage is TRBJ2-1; the D gene is possibly TRBD1 (5 bases). V shed 1 base and J shed 8 bases, with 9 bases lying between them. The CDR3 runs 13 residues. Germline values: CDR1 SGHNT, CDR2 YENEEA. In DNA, the CDR3 is TGTGCCAGCAGCTTAGGGACATGGGATGAGCAGTTCTTC. Protein: CASSLGTWDEQFF.

The rearrangement uses TRBV15 and TRBJ1-5; D is undetermined. Germline V gives CDR1 LNHNV, CDR2 YYDKDF (reference sequence). The ends were cut back, 3 bases at V and 1 base at J, with 7 bases in the middle. The CDR3 has 14 residues. The CDR3 DNA is TGTGCCACCAGCAGGTCGGCGAGCAATCAGCCCCAGCATTTT. Its translation is CATSRSASNQPQHF.

The chain combines TRBV7-8 with TRBJ2-7; 10 bases align to TRBD1. Germline values: CDR1 SGHVS, CDR2 FQNEAQ. The V and J ends lost 3 bases and 5 bases, in that order; junction bases with no gene match: 10. The CDR3 consists of 16 residues. The CDR3 DNA is TGTGCCAGCAGCTTCGGGACAGGGGAAGAGAGGGACGAGCAGTACGTC. Protein: CASSFGTGEERDEQYV.

V usage is TRBV11-3 and J usage is TRBJ2-5; tentative D call: TRBD2 (5 bases). The length of the CDR3 is 13 residues. Germline assignment: CDR1 SGHNT and CDR2 YENEEA. The germline V and J ends were trimmed by 4 bases and 2 bases, with 8 bases remaining between them. CDR3 in amino acids: CASSSRDQETQYF. The CDR3, as DNA: TGTGCCAGCAGCTCCCGGGATCAAGAGACCCAGTACTTC.

The rearrangement links TRBV5-4 to TRBJ2-6, with 7 bases that match TRBD1. Germline lookup yields CDR1 SGHNT and CDR2 YYREEE (reference sequence). This CDR3 is built from 17 residues. V lost 4 bases to trimming and J lost 0 bases; unmatched junction nucleotides: 7. The CDR3 nucleotides are TGTGCCAGCAGCACCGGACAGGTCTACTCTGGGGCCAACGTCCTGACTTTC. It codes for CASSTGQVYSGANVLTF.

The chain has TRBV6-6 and TRBJ2-1, with D perhaps being TRBD1 or TRBD2 (6 bases each). From germline, CDR1 is MNHNY and CDR2 SVGAGI (reference sequence). The V and J ends lost 7 bases and 5 bases respectively, with 15 bases between them. This CDR3 contains 14 residues. CDR3: CASTRGASDNEQFF. The CDR3 DNA reads TGTGCCAGCACTAGGGGGGCATCCGACAATGAGCAGTTCTTC.

This clone was detected only a few times. V gene TRBV27 combines with J gene TRBJ1-1; 7 bases are a match to TRBD1. The CDR3 sequence is 13 residues long. Trimming took 4 bases from V and 3 from J; bases not matched to a gene: 2. Germline assignment: CDR1 MNHEY and CDR2 SMNVEV (reference sequence). The CDR3: CASSSTGYTEAFF. The CDR3 coding sequence is TGTGCCAGCAGTTCGACAGGGTACACTGAAGCTTTCTTT.

This CDR3 reads CASSLIQGGVNEQFF. DNA of the CDR3: TGCGCCAGCAGCTTGATCCAGGGAGGGGTAAATGAGCAGTTCTTC. This chain connects TRBV5-1 to TRBJ2-1; TRBD2 agrees at 7 bases. V lost 1 base to trimming and J lost 7 bases; unmatched junction nucleotides: 8. The CDR3 spans 15 residues. Germline loops: CDR1 SGHRS, CDR2 YFSETQ.

The V call is TRBV10-3, the J call TRBJ1-3; D uncertain. V was cut by 3 bases and J by 0 bases, with 6 bases left in between. This CDR3 region has 14 residues. Germline V gene lookup returns CDR1 ENHRY and CDR2 SYGVKD. The chain's CDR3 is CAISDSISGNTIYF. The CDR3 DNA reads TGTGCCATCAGTGACAGTATCTCTGGAAACACCATATATTTT.